These 26 T cell receptor beta chains were sequenced from one sample in a study of shared clonotypes between healthy human individuals. Clones were sequenced by immunoSEQ multiplex PCR, and TCRdb holds only the in-frame ones, with some missing. The data show 400,000 to 550,000 clones, with 79% seen just once and about 12% held by the top ten. The specimen was PBMCs. These receptors were obtained from a woman aged 40-49 years in good health. Some clones in this sample may be carry-over from other donors' samples.

The chain links TRBV5-6 to TRBJ2-7, with D possibly being TRBD1 or TRBD2 (5 bases each). The CDR3 contains 13 residues. V was trimmed by 0 bases and J by 6 bases, leaving 10 bases between them. Germline V gives CDR1 SGHDT, CDR2 YYEEEE. The CDR3 DNA sequence: TGTGCCAGCAGCTTGGCCTCGGGGCGCGAGCAGTACTTC. Its translation is CASSLASGREQYF.

The CDR3, as DNA: TGTGCCAGCAGCTTCTCCGGGACACGAGGAGCTTTCTTT. This encodes CASSFSGTRGAFF. The chain has TRBV11-2 and TRBJ1-1, with D possibly being TRBD1 (6 bases). From germline, CDR1 is SGHAT and CDR2 FQNNGV. Trimming removed 3 bases at V and 10 bases at J, with 15 bases between. The CDR3 has 13 residues.

This chain links TRBV2 with TRBJ1-3, with D hard to call. V lost 6 bases, J lost 0 bases, and 12 bases lay in between. Germline CDR1 SNHLY, CDR2 FYNNEI. This CDR3 is built from 15 residues. CDR3 bases: TGTGCCAGCAGGGAGAGGGCACTCTCTGGAAACACCATATATTTT. This encodes CASRERALSGNTIYF.

The chain employs TRBV2 and TRBJ2-7, with 7 bases that match TRBD2. The CDR3 is made up of 14 amino acids. Germline V gene data show CDR1 as SNHLY and CDR2 as FYNNEI. Unmatched junction bases numbered 9, after V lost 6 bases and J lost 4 bases. CDR3 region: CASRYSGPLYEQYF. For the CDR3, the DNA is TGTGCCAGCAGGTATAGCGGGCCGCTATACGAGCAGTACTTC.

This clone was found once. The chain uses TRBV7-8 and TRBJ2-2; 7 bases line up with TRBD1. CDR3 length equals 17 residues. The V gene's germline CDR1 is SGHVS and CDR2 FQNEAQ. With V trimmed by 7 bases and J by 7 bases, 18 bases remained unmatched. This CDR3 is CASNGWVTGVYSGELFF. CDR3 nucleotide sequence: TGTGCCAGCAACGGTTGGGTCACAGGGGTCTACAGCGGGGAGCTGTTTTTT. Complete variable domain (other parts from reference TRBV7-8 and TRBJ2-2): GAGVSQSPRYKVAKRGQDVALRCDPISGHVSLFWYQQALGQGPEFLTYFQNEAQLDKSGLPSDRFFAERPEGSVSTLKIQRTQQEDSAVYLCASNGWVTGVYSGELFFGEGSRLTVL.

J is TRBJ1-1 and V is TRBV5-1; 7 positions agree with TRBD1. Trimming took 0 bases from V and 4 from J; bases not matched to a gene: 9. This CDR3 region has 16 residues. CDR1 and CDR2 (germline): SGHRS, YFSETQ. The CDR3: CASSLDTGQSFTEAFF. The CDR3 DNA is TGCGCCAGCAGCTTGGATACGGGACAGAGTTTCACTGAAGCTTTCTTT.

This rearrangement joins TRBV28 to TRBJ1-1; D call uncertain. Germline CDR1 MDHEN, CDR2 SYDVKM. V was pared by 4 bases and J by 3 bases, with 18 bases between. The CDR3 sequence is 16 residues long. In nucleotides, the CDR3 is TGTGCCAGCAGTTACCCGCTGGGGAAGGGAGACACTGAAGCTTTCTTT. It translates to CASSYPLGKGDTEAFF.

The chain employs TRBV11-3 and TRBJ1-1; tentative D call: TRBD1 (6 bases). V dropped 3 bases and J dropped 4 bases, with 12 bases sitting between them. Germline V lookup: CDR1 SGHNT, CDR2 YENEEA. The CDR3 contains 14 residues. Here the CDR3 reads CASSFGRGSTEAFF. DNA of the CDR3: TGTGCCAGCAGCTTTGGTAGGGGGAGCACTGAAGCTTTCTTT.

The J gene is TRBJ2-7, the V gene TRBV6-5, with D possibly matching TRBD1 (5 bases). V was trimmed by 0 bases and J by 2 bases, leaving 8 bases between them. Germline values: CDR1 MNHEY, CDR2 SVGAGI. The CDR3 is 14 residues long. The CDR3 DNA reads as TGTGCCAGCAGTTACTCGCTGGGGCCCTACGAGCAGTACTTC. It is translated as CASSYSLGPYEQYF.

This sequence joins TRBV7-2 and TRBJ2-2; D is perhaps TRBD2 (5 bases). The length of the CDR3 is 11 residues. The V gene's germline CDR1 is SGHTA and CDR2 FQGNSA. V was trimmed by 11 bases and J by 6 bases, leaving 10 bases between them. CDR3 region: CAGLGSGELFF. In nucleotides, the CDR3 is TGTGCCGGACTTGGGTCCGGGGAGCTGTTTTTT.

This clone was picked up a small number of times. Other DNA variants within this sample encode the same CDR3. This chain uses TRBV7-3 with TRBJ2-2; 10 bases are shared with TRBD2. In germline, CDR1 is SGHTA, CDR2 FQGTGA. CDR3 length: 15 residues. Losses at the gene ends were 2 bases for V and 6 bases for J; bases not matched to a gene: 3. As DNA, the CDR3 is TGTGCCAGCAGCTTACTAGCGGGAGAAGCCGGGGAGCTGTTTTTT. Translation gives CASSLLAGEAGELFF.

This clone was detected only a few times. The chain uses TRBV28 and TRBJ2-3, with 8 bases fitting TRBD2. V was pared by 7 bases and J by 4 bases, with 16 bases of the junction left unmatched. This CDR3 is built from 17 residues. The germline CDR1 and CDR2 sequences are MDHEN and SYDVKM. For the CDR3, the DNA is TGTGCCAGCACTACCCCCCCGACGGGAGGGCCGGCAGATACGCAGTATTTT. Amino acid sequence: CASTTPPTGGPADTQYF.

This chain links TRBV27 with TRBJ2-5; 9 positions agree with TRBD2. J lost 1 base, V lost 11 bases, and 11 bases had no gene match. The CDR3 loop spans 15 amino acids. Germline V gives CDR1 MNHEY, CDR2 SMNVEV (reference sequence). This chain's CDR3 is CAAGGAGGSQETQYF. The CDR3 bases are TGTGCCGCCGGGGGAGCGGGAGGCTCCCAAGAGACCCAGTACTTC.

The chain recombines TRBV14 with TRBJ1-2; the D is unclear. V lost 0 bases and J 0 bases, leaving 8 bases between the germline ends. This CDR3 is 15 amino acids long. CDR1 is SGHDN, CDR2 FVKESK, per germline. The CDR3 sequence is CASSQDLQPNYGYTF. CDR3 sequence (DNA): TGTGCCAGCAGCCAAGACCTTCAGCCTAACTATGGCTACACCTTC.

As for this clone: Given a much more abundant clone one base away, this may be a read error. The V gene is TRBV11-3, the J gene TRBJ2-3, with D unclear. With 5 bases removed from V and 1 base from J, the gap between germline ends came to 4 bases. Germline CDR1 is SGHNT and CDR2 is YENEEA. The CDR3 covers 12 residues. This chain's CDR3 is CASSQGTDTQYF. CDR3 bases: TGTGCCAGCAGCCAAGGCACAGATACGCAGTATTTT.

The chain joins TRBV28 to TRBJ1-1; D is possibly TRBD1 (5 bases). This CDR3 comprises 12 residues. Trimming removed 2 bases at V and 7 bases at J, with 8 bases between. Germline-derived CDR1 and CDR2 are MDHEN and SYDVKM. CDR3 nucleotides: TGTGCCAGCAGTTTAGGGGGAGGTGAAGCTTTCTTT. Its protein product is CASSLGGGEAFF.

The gene calls are TRBV19 and TRBJ2-7; D gene uncertain. The CDR3 covers 14 residues. In germline, CDR1 is LNHDA, CDR2 SQIVND (reference sequence). The V gene lost 2 bases and the J gene lost 4 bases, with 12 bases spanning the gap. The CDR3 DNA is TGTGCCAGTAGTATAAGGACCCTGGGTTACGAGCAGTACTTC. It is translated as CASSIRTLGYEQYF.

The chain employs TRBV7-2 and TRBJ2-2; 9 bases line up with TRBD2. The CDR3 is made up of 15 amino acids. The V segment lost 3 bases and the J segment 4 bases; nucleotides outside the gene matches: 3. The germline V gene encodes CDR1 SGHTA and CDR2 FQGNSA. The DNA for the CDR3 is TGTGCCAGCAGCTTGCGGCGGGAGGGCACCGGGGAGCTGTTTTTT. Its protein is CASSLRREGTGELFF. The full variable domain, rest sourced from reference TRBV7-2 and TRBJ2-2, is GAGVSQSPSNKVTEKGKDVELRCDPISGHTALYWYRQSLGQGLEFLIYFQGNSAPDKSGLPSDRFSAERTGGSVSTLTIQRTQQEDSAVYLCASSLRREGTGELFFGEGSRLTVL.

As to this clone: It differs at one base from a far larger clone, so likely a read error. This chain uses TRBV10-3 with TRBJ2-4, with 10 bases identical to TRBD2. With 4 bases clipped from V and 6 bases from J, the junction kept 6 bases outside the gene matches. The germline CDR1 and CDR2 sequences are ENHRY and SYGVKD. The CDR3 totals 15 residues. This CDR3 reads CAISVIAGGVNIQYF. CDR3 bases: TGTGCCATCAGTGTGATAGCGGGAGGAGTAAACATTCAGTACTTC.

The rearrangement uses TRBV7-8 and TRBJ2-7; the D gene could be TRBD1 or TRBD2 (5 bases each). There are 16 residues in the CDR3. V lost 5 bases and J 0 bases, leaving 17 bases between the germline ends. Germline V CDR1 and CDR2: SGHVS, FQNEAQ. The DNA of the CDR3 is TGTGCCAGCAGCGCCCGGGGCGGGCCCAGCTCCTACGAGCAGTACTTC. It codes for CASSARGGPSSYEQYF.

This chain links TRBV6-6 with TRBJ1-2, with D maybe TRBD1 (5 bases). Germline V gives CDR1 MNHNY, CDR2 SVGAGI (reference sequence). The CDR3 consists of 13 residues. The V gene lost 8 bases and the J gene lost 7 bases, with 17 bases spanning the gap. The CDR3 DNA reads as TGTGCCAGCGGGCGACCGACAGATCTTGGCTACACCTTC. Protein sequence: CASGRPTDLGYTF.

The J gene is TRBJ1-6, the V gene TRBV28, with 8 bases that match TRBD1. There are 14 residues in the CDR3. Unmatched junction bases numbered 3, after V lost 2 bases and J lost 9 bases. Germline CDR1 reads MDHEN; CDR2 reads SYDVKM. The CDR3 DNA reads TGTGCCAGCAGTTTACAGGGGGCAGGTTCACCCCTCCACTTT. Amino acids: CASSLQGAGSPLHF.

CDR3 DNA: TGTGCCAGCAGTGAAGAGGCTGGTGAAAAACTGTTTTTT. This codes for CASSEEAGEKLFF. This chain links TRBV6-1 with TRBJ1-4; D unresolved. Trimming left V 1 base short and J 7 bases short, with 7 bases between. Germline CDR1 is MNHNS and CDR2 is SASEGT. The CDR3 length is 13 residues.

This clone occurred a few times. The V call is TRBV29-1, the J call TRBJ2-7, with 12 bases fitting TRBD2. The CDR3 runs to 13 residues. The germline CDR1 and CDR2 sequences are SQVTM and ANQGSEA. With V trimmed by 7 bases and J by 7 bases, 8 bases remained unmatched. Here the CDR3 reads CSGRLAGAGEQYF. As DNA, the CDR3 is TGCAGCGGGCGACTAGCGGGAGCCGGGGAGCAGTACTTC.

The chain carries TRBV5-6 and TRBJ1-1; a weak D match, TRBD1 (6 bases). The CDR3 is made up of 16 amino acids. Trimming pared 4 bases from V and 3 bases from J, leaving 19 bases between. The germline CDR1 and CDR2 sequences are SGHDT and YYEEEE. CDR3 nucleotide sequence: TGTGCCAGCAGCCCCCGGGGGCGGGGTAGAGACACTGAAGCTTTCTTT. Its translation: CASSPRGRGRDTEAFF.

V is TRBV20-1 and J is TRBJ1-2; a possible D gene is TRBD1 (6 bases). The CDR3 runs to 11 residues. The V end was cut by 6 bases, the J end by 8 bases, with 13 bases between. Per the germline V gene, CDR1 is DFQATT and CDR2 is SNEGSKA (reference sequence). The CDR3 sequence: CSATGQYGYTF. The CDR3 DNA reads TGCAGTGCAACGGGACAATACGGCTACACCTTC.